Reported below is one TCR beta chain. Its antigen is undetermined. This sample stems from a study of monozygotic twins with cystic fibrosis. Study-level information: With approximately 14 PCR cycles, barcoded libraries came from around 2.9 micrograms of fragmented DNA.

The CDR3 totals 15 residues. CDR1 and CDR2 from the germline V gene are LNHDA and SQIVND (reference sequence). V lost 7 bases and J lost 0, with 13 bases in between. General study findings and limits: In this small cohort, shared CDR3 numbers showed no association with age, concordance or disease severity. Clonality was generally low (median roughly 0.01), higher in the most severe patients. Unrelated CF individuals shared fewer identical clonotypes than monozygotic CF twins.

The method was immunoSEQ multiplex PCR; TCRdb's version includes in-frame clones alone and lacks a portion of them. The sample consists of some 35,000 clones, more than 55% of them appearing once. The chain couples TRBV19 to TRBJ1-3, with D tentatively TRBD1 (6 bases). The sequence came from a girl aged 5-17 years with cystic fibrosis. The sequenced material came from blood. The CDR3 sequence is CASKMGGLSGNTIYF. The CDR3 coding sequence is TGTGCCAGTAAGATGGGGGGGCTCTCTGGAAACACCATATATTTT.